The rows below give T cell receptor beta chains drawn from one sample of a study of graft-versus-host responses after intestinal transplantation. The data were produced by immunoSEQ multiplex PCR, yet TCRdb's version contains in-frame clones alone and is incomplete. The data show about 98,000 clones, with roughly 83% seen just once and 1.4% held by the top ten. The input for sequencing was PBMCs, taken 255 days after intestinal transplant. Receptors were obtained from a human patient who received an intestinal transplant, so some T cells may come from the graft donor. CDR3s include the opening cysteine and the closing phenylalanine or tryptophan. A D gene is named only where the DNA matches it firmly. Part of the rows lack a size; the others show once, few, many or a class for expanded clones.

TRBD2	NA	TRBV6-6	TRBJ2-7	TGTGCCAGCAGTCATAGCGGGAGCGGATACGAGCAGTACTTC	CASSHSGSGYEQYF
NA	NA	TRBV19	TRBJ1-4	TGTGCCAGTAGTATATGGGGAGAGGGTGAAAAACTGTTTTTT	CASSIWGEGEKLFF
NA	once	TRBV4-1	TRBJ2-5	TGCGCCAGCAGCCAAGCTGTGGAACAGCCCCAAGAGACCCAGTACTTC	CASSQAVEQPQETQYF
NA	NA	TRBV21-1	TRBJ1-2	TGTGCCAGCAGCAAACAGATTTCTAACTATGGCTACACCTTC	CASSKQISNYGYTF
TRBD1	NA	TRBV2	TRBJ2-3	TGTGCCAGCACTTACAGGGGGCAGGGAGATACGCAGTATTTT	CASTYRGQGDTQYF
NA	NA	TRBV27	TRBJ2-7	TGTGCCAGCAGCTTGAGGATCGCGGGGTCCTACGAGCAGTACTTC	CASSLRIAGSYEQYF
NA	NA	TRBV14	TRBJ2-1	TGTGCCAGCAGCCAAGATTGGACTTACAATGAGCAGTTCTTC	CASSQDWTYNEQFF
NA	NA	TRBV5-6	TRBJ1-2	TGTGCCAGCAGCTCCGCAGGATATGGCTACACCTTC	CASSSAGYGYTF
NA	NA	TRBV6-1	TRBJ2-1	TGTGCCAGCATGCTGAGTTACAATGAGCAGTTCTTC	CASMLSYNEQFF
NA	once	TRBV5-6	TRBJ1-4	TGTGCCAGCAGCTTGGGTACGGTTGGGGAAAAACTGTTTTTT	CASSLGTVGEKLFF
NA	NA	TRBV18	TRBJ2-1	TGTGCCAGCTCACCATCGGTGGCCTACAATGAGCAGTTCTTC	CASSPSVAYNEQFF
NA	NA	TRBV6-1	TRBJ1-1	TGTGCCAGCAGTGAGGGAGCTGAAGCTTTCTTT	CASSEGAEAFF
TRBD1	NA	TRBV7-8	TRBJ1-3	TGTGCCAGCAGCCGGGACAGCGGCTCTGGAAACACCATATATTTT	CASSRDSGSGNTIYF
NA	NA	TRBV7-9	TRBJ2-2	TGTGCCAGCAGCTTAGGGAGCACCGGGGAGCTGTTTTTT	CASSLGSTGELFF
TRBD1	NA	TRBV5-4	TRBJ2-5	TGTGCCAGTTCACAGACAGGGACCCAAGAGACCCAGTACTTC	CASSQTGTQETQYF
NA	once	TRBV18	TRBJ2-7	TGTGCCAGCTCACCTGGGTACGAGCAGTACTTC	CASSPGYEQYF
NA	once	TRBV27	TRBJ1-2	TGTGCCAGCAGTTCGCCAAGGGTTGGCTATGGCTACACCTTC	CASSSPRVGYGYTF
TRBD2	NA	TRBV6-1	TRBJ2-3	TGTGCCAGCAGCCGGACCGGGGGGGATACGCAGTATTTT	CASSRTGGDTQYF
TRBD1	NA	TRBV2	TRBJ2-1	TGTGCCAGCAGTCTCGGACAGGGGGCCTACAATGAGCAGTTCTTC	CASSLGQGAYNEQFF
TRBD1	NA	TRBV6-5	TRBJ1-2	TGTGCCAGCGGGACAGGCCAACCGGATGGCTACACCTTC	CASGTGQPDGYTF
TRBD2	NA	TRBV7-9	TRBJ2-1	TGTGCCAGCAGCTTAGCAGCGGGGGACTACAATGAGCAGTTCTTC	CASSLAAGDYNEQFF
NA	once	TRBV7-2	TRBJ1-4	TGTGCCAGCAGCCCCGTTTGGCGGGGTTCCAGTTTTAATGAAAAACTGTTTTTT	CASSPVWRGSSFNEKLFF
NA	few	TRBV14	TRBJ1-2	TGTGCCAGCAGCCAAGTGGCCGACTATGGCTACACCTTC	CASSQVADYGYTF
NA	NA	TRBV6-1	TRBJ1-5	TGTGCCAGCAGTGAAGCGCTGACTAAGCCCCAGCATTTT	CASSEALTKPQHF
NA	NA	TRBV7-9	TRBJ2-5	TGTGCCAGCAGCCCCCTGGCAGCTCCCTGGGGGGAAGAGACCCAGTACTTC	CASSPLAAPWGEETQYF
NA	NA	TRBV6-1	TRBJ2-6	TGTGCCAGCAGTGAACCCCCGGACAGATTCAACGTCCTGACTTTC	CASSEPPDRFNVLTF
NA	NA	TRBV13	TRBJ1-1	TGTGCCAGCAGCCCGTTGGGGCTCGCGGTATCGAACACTGAAGCTTTCTTT	CASSPLGLAVSNTEAFF
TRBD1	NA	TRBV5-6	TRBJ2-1	TGTGCCAGCAGTAACGGACAGGTGAATGAGCAGTTCTTC	CASSNGQVNEQFF
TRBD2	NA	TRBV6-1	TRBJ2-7	TGTGCCAGCAGTGAAACCCCGGGACTAGCGGGAGATGAGCAGTACTTC	CASSETPGLAGDEQYF
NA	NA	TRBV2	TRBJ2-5	TGTGCCAGCAGTGATCGAACTAGGCAAGAGACCCAGTACTTC	CASSDRTRQETQYF
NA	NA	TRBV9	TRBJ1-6	TGTGCCAGCAGCGTAGCTGGAGGATCCTATAATTCACCCCTCCACTTT	CASSVAGGSYNSPLHF
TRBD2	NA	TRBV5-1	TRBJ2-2	TGCGCCAGCAGCTTGGCCGGGCAGGGAGGGACCGGGGAGCTGTTTTTT	CASSLAGQGGTGELFF
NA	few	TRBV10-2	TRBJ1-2	TGCGCCAGCAGCGCCGGGTCCAACTATGGCTACACCTTC	CASSAGSNYGYTF
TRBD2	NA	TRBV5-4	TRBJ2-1	TGTGCCAGCAGCCGCAAAGCGGGAGGGCCCGGTGAGCAGTTCTTC	CASSRKAGGPGEQFF
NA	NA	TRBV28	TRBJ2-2	TGTGCCAGCAGTCTTGCCCTGGGGAGTAACACCGGGGAGCTGTTTTTT	CASSLALGSNTGELFF
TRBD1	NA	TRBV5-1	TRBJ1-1	TGCGCCAGCAGCTTTGGACAGGGGGCATTTCTTTCTAAGGACACTGAAGCTTTCTTT	CASSFGQGAFLSKDTEAFF
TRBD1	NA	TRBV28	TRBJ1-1	TGTGCCAGCATTACCGACAGGGGTAAAGTTGAAGCTTTCTTT	CASITDRGKVEAFF
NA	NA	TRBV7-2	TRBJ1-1	TGTGCCAGCAGCCCCTACACTGAAGCTTTCTTT	CASSPYTEAFF
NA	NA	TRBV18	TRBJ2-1	TGTGCCAGCCGCCACAGCTCCGGCTCCTACAATGAGCAGTTCTTC	CASRHSSGSYNEQFF
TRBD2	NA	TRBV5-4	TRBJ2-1	TGTGCCAGCAGCTTGGGACTAGCGGGAGTAGTTGGTGAGCAGTTCTTC	CASSLGLAGVVGEQFF
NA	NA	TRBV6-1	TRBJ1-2	TGTGCCAGCACAAAACTATATGGCTACACCTTC	CASTKLYGYTF
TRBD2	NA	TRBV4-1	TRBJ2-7	TGCGCCAGCAGCCAAGCTCCATCTATGACTAGCGGGAGGGCCTCCTACGAGCAGTACTTC	CASSQAPSMTSGRASYEQYF
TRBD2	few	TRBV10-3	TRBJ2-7	TGTGCCATCAGTGACTCTGCGGGGGGCAGGGACGAGCAGTACTTC	CAISDSAGGRDEQYF
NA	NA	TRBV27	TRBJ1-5	TGTGCCAGCGGGCAGGGCAGTCAGCCCCAGCATTTT	CASGQGSQPQHF
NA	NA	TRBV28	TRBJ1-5	TGTGCCAGCAGGGGGGTGAGTCAGCCCCAGCATTTT	CASRGVSQPQHF
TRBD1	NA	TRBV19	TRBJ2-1	TGTGCCAGTAGTCCCCGGGACAGGGTGAACAATGAGCAGTTCTTC	CASSPRDRVNNEQFF
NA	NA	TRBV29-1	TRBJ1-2	TGCAGCGTTGAAGCGTCTGGCTACACCTTC	CSVEASGYTF
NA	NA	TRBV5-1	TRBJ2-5	TGCGCCAGCACGGACCAAGAGACCCAGTACTTC	CASTDQETQYF
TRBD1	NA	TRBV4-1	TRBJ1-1	TGCGCCAGCAGCCAAGGTATTCGGGACAGGGGGACTGAAGCTTTCTTT	CASSQGIRDRGTEAFF